This TCR beta chain was recovered during a study of control samples from healthy donors and cancer patients. Sequencing used immunoSEQ multiplex PCR; TCRdb keeps in-frame clones, though not all of them. Of over 100,000 clones listed, approximately 90% were seen once; the top ten hold approximately 16%. The germline CDR1 and CDR2 sequences are SGHVS and FQNEAQ. This CDR3 comprises 11 residues. With 11 bases clipped from V and 7 bases from J, the junction kept 2 bases outside the gene matches. This TCR derives from a woman aged 45-60 years in good health. The chain links TRBV7-8 to TRBJ1-6; TRBD1 matches at 7 bases. The specimen sequenced was blood. The CDR3 spells CAAGGNSPLHF. The CDR3 region has the DNA TGTGCCGCAGGGGGGAATTCACCCCTCCACTTT.